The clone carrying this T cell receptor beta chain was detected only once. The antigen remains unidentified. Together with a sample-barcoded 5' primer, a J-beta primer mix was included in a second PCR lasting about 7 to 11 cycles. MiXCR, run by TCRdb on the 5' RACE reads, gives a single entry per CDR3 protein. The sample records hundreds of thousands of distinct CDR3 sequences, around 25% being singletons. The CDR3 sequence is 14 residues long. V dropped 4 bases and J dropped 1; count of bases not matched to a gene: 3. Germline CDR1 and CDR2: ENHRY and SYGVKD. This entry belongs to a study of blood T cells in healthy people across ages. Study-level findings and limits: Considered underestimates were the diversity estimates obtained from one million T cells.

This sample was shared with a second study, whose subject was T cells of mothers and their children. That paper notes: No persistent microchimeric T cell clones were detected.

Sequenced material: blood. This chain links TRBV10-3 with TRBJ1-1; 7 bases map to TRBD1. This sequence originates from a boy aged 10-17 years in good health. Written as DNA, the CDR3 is TGTGCCATCAGTGCCCACAGGGGGAACACTGAAGCTTTCTTT. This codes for CAISAHRGNTEAFF.